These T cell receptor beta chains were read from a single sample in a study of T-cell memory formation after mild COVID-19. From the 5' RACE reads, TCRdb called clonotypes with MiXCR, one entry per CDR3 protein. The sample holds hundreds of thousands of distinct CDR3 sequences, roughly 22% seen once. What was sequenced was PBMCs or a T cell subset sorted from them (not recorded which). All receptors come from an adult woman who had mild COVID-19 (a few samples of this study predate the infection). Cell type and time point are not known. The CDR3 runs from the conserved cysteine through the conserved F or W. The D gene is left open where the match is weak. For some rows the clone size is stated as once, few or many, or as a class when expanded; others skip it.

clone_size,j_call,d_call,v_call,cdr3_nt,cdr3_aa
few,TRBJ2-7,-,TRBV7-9,TGTGCCAGCAGCCCAGCCCGCGGCAGGGGCTACGAGCAGTACTTC,CASSPARGRGYEQYF
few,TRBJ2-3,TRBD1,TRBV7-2,TGTGCCAGCACCTTAGACAGGGTCGCAGATACGCAGTATTTT,CASTLDRVADTQYF
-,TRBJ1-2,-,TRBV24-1,TGTGCCACCAGTCCAGGTGTGGGCAGGACCTATGGCTACACCTTC,CATSPGVGRTYGYTF
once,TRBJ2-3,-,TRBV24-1,TGTGCCACCCGGGACCTCATCAATACGCAGTATTTT,CATRDLINTQYF
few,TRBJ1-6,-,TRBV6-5,TGTGCCAGCAGTTGGGGGAAAGCGAATTCACCCCTCCACTTT,CASSWGKANSPLHF
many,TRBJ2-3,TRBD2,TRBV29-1,TGCAGCGTCGCGAGTGGGGGAGCGGGACGGGGCACAGATACGCAGTATTTT,CSVASGGAGRGTDTQYF
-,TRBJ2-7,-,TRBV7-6,TGTGCCAGCAGCCTAGCTCCTGAGGATTACGAGCAGTACTTC,CASSLAPEDYEQYF
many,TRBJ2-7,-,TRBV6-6,TGTGCCAGCAGTGCGGAGAACTACGAGCAGTACTTC,CASSAENYEQYF
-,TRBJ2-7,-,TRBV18,TGTGCCAGCTCCCTGGAGGCAGGCGTCAACGAGCAGTACTTC,CASSLEAGVNEQYF
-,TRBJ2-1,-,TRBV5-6,TGTGCCACCATGAGGGGGGTGAGCTCCTACAATGAGCAGTTCTTC,CATMRGVSSYNEQFF
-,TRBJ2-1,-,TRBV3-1,TGTGCCAGCAGCCAGGATCCCAGGAATGAGCAGTTCTTC,CASSQDPRNEQFF
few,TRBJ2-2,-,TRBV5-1,TGCGCCAGCAGCTTGTGGAATTCGACGAACACCGGGGAGCTGTTTTTT,CASSLWNSTNTGELFF
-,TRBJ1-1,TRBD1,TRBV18,TGTGCCAGCTCACCACCTGGACAGGGGGCCCTCGTTGGACCCGAAGCTTTCTTT,CASSPPGQGALVGPEAFF
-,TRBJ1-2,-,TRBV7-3,TGTGCCAGCAGCCCCACGTCAGGGGCTGGCTACACCTTC,CASSPTSGAGYTF
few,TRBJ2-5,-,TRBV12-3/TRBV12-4,TGTGCCAGCAGTTTTACCACCATGACAGAGACCCAGTACTTC,CASSFTTMTETQYF
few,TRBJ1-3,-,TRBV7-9,TGTGCCAGCAGCTTGAGTGGCGGGACCTCTGGAAACACCATATATTTT,CASSLSGGTSGNTIYF
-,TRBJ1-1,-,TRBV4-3,TGCGCCAGCAGCCCGCAGGGGTGGACTGAAGCTTTCTTT,CASSPQGWTEAFF
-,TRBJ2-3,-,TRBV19,TGTGCCAGTACGCTAGGATTAGGGGATACGCAGTATTTT,CASTLGLGDTQYF
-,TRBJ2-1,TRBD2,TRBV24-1,TGTGCCACCAGTGATTCGGGACTAGCGGGGGGGAATGAGCAGTTCTTC,CATSDSGLAGGNEQFF
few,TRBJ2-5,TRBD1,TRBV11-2,TGTGCCAGCAGCTTAGTAGGGGGCGTGGTAGAGACCCAGTACTTC,CASSLVGGVVETQYF
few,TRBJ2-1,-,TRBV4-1,TGCGCCAGCAGCCAAGGTCCAGGGTCCGGCAATGAGCAGTTCTTC,CASSQGPGSGNEQFF
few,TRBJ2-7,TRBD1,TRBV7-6,TGTGCCAGCAGCTCCCCCCTGGGGCCCGGGACAGGGGGACGGAGTGGGTCCTACGAGCAGTACTTC,CASSSPLGPGTGGRSGSYEQYF
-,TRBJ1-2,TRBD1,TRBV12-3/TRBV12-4,TGTGCCAGCAGCCGGGACAGGGGAAGGGGCTACACCTTC,CASSRDRGRGYTF
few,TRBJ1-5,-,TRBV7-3,TGTGCCAGCAGCTTGAATTTGGGGGGGCCCCAGCATTTT,CASSLNLGGPQHF
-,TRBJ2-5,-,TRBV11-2,TGTGCCAGCAGCCGTAGCAGGGGTTGGGAGACCCAGTACTTC,CASSRSRGWETQYF
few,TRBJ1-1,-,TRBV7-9,TGTGCCAGCAGCTTAGCGTCGGGGCGGATCACTGAAGCTTTCTTT,CASSLASGRITEAFF
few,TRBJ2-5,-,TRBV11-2,TGTGCCAGCAGCGTACCGGGGCCCTTACAAGAGACCCAGTACTTC,CASSVPGPLQETQYF
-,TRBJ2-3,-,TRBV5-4,TGTGCCAGCTCTCCGGGATCCGCTAGCACAGATACGCAGTATTTT,CASSPGSASTDTQYF
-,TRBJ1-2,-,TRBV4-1,TGCGCCAGCAGCCAAGTCGACGGCGATCATGGCTACACCTTC,CASSQVDGDHGYTF
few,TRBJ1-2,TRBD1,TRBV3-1,TGTGCCAGCAGCCAAACGACAGGGTTCGTTCTAAGTGGCTACACCTTC,CASSQTTGFVLSGYTF
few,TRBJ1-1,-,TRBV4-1,TGCGCCAGCAGCCAAGGACCGGGGTTGAACACTGAAGCTTTCTTT,CASSQGPGLNTEAFF
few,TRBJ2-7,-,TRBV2,TGTGCCAGCAGGGATCCGGAGAGCTCCTACGAGCAGTACTTC,CASRDPESSYEQYF
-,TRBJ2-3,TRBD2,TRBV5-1,TGCGCCAGCAGCTTGGATGGCGGGGGAAGCTCAGATACGCAGTATTTT,CASSLDGGGSSDTQYF
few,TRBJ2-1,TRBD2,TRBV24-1,TGTGCCACCAGTGCACAGAGACTAGCGGCCTCCTACAATGAGCAGTTCTTC,CATSAQRLAASYNEQFF
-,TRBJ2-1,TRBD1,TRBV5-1,TGCGCCAGCAGCTTCACCGGGACAGAGGTTAATGAGCAGTTCTTC,CASSFTGTEVNEQFF
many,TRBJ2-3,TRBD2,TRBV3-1,TGTGCCAGCAGCCAAGATGGGACTAGGTACGGGGGGCCAGATACGCAGTATTTT,CASSQDGTRYGGPDTQYF
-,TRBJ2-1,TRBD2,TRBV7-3,TGTGCCAGCAGCTCGCAGCGGACTAGCGGGAGACCCTGTAACAATGAGCAGTTCTTC,CASSSQRTSGRPCNNEQFF
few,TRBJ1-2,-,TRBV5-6,TGTGCCAGCAGCTTGCCCGGGGGCGTCTATGGCTACACCTTC,CASSLPGGVYGYTF
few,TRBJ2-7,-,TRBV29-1,TGCAGCGTGGGCAGAAACCAGCCGCCCTACGAGCAGTACTTC,CSVGRNQPPYEQYF
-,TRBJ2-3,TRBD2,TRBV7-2,TGTGCCAGCAGCTTAAGGTGGGGGGGGACGGGCGCAGATACGCAGTATTTT,CASSLRWGGTGADTQYF
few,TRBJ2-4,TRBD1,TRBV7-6,TGTGCCAGCAGCCCAGGACAGGGGCACATTCAGTACTTC,CASSPGQGHIQYF
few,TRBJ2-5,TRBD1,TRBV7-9,TGTGCCAGCAGCTCGTCGACAGGGCAAGAGACCCAGTACTTC,CASSSSTGQETQYF
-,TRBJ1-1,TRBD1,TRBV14,TGTGCCAGCAGCCAGAGACAGGGTATGAACACTGAAGCTTTCTTT,CASSQRQGMNTEAFF
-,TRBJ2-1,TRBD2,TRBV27,TGTGCCAGCAGTATACTAGCGGGGGTTTACAATGAGCAGTTCTTC,CASSILAGVYNEQFF
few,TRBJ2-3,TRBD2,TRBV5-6,TGTGCCAGCAGCTCGGGACTAGCCGGCCCAGATACGCAGTATTTT,CASSSGLAGPDTQYF
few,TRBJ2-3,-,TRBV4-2,TGTGCCAGCAGCCAAGGGGTGGCGGATACTAGCACAGATACGCAGTATTTT,CASSQGVADTSTDTQYF
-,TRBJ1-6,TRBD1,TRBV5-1,TGCGCCAGCAGCTTGGACGGGACAGGCGGTAATTCACCCCTCCACTTT,CASSLDGTGGNSPLHF
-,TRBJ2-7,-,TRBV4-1,TGCGCCAGCAGTCGAACATCCTCGGGAGACTACGAGCAGTACTTC,CASSRTSSGDYEQYF
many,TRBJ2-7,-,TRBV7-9,TGTGCCAGCAGCTCTAGTAGAAGCTACGAGCAGTACTTC,CASSSSRSYEQYF
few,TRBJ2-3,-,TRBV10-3,TGTGCCACCCGGGACGGTAGCACAGATACGCAGTATTTT,CATRDGSTDTQYF
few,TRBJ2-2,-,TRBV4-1,TGCGCCAGCAGCAATTTGGGGGGACACACCGGGGAGCTGTTTTTT,CASSNLGGHTGELFF
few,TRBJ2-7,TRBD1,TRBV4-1,TGCGCCAGCAGCCATCCCCGGGGGGACAGGGCCTACGAGCAGTACTTC,CASSHPRGDRAYEQYF
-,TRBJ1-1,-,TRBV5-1,TGCGCCAGCAGCTTAGGGTTCACGGTCCTGGACAACACTGAAGCTTTCTTT,CASSLGFTVLDNTEAFF
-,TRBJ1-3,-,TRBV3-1,TGTGCCAGCAGCCGATCTATGGGTTCCTCTGGAAACACCATATATTTT,CASSRSMGSSGNTIYF
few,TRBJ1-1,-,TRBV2,TGTGCCAGCAGGACAGAGGGGTTAGGTACTGAAGCTTTCTTT,CASRTEGLGTEAFF